This T cell receptor beta chain derives from a study of blood T cell repertoires in COVID-19 (dated by TCRdb to between 2020 and 2021). With regard to the full study: Samples from collaborators originated in the United States, Italy and Spain and spanned both the acute and convalescent phases of COVID-19. The material from the prospective study consisted of cDNA or gDNA derived from T cells, B-cell-depleted T cells, or PBMCs. Deeply sampled blood TCRbeta repertoires from subjects exposed to, actively infected with, or recovered from COVID-19 were included in the dataset. The repertoires were released in a freely available public database meant as a resource for research on the immune response to SARS-CoV-2. Samples came from the ongoing ImmuneRACE study (first 160 participants) plus 1,254 subjects from 6 global collaborators. Sample metadata almost always included a de-identified subject ID, COVID-19 status, age in years and sex. Where available, HLA class I and class II types were obtained from metadata supplied by the sample provider rather than from assay-based typing.

Another Seattle source contributed samples from volunteer blood donors who had recovered from COVID-19. The collaborating institutions used their own protocols to collect whole blood in K2EDTA tubes. For TCRbeta analysis, collaborator samples were shipped as frozen whole blood, as isolated PBMCs, or as DNA extracted from either sample type. This clone was observed a handful of times. What antigen it recognizes has not been identified. Qualities for individual bases were not recorded, and no much larger clone is one base off. Reading the germline V gene gives CDR1 MNHEY and CDR2 SVGAGI. From the cysteine through the phenylalanine, the CDR3 covers 14 amino acids. The DNA shown is the 42-base CDR3, in frame from base 1. Ends trimmed: V by 8 bases, J by 0 bases; bases unmatched to a gene: 5. Overall study results and their limits: How much clinical and demographic metadata was included differed by source and by participant, and the metadata was provided uncurated.

The immunoSEQ Assay, a bias-controlled multiplex PCR, was used to amplify TCRbeta CDR3 regions from genomic DNA. The original pipeline was this. The number of nucleated cells in each sample was estimated by amplification of reference gene primers within the assay. To quantify the absolute abundance of each unique TCRbeta CDR3 rearrangement, sequence reads were collapsed and filtered. Productive Simpson clonality was computed per sample as the square root of Simpson's diversity index over productive rearrangements. TCRdb obtained this table from immuneACCESS and retained in-frame rearrangements with V and J assigned. These tables miss some clones; where compared with another copy, unresolved V genes account for less than half of the shortfall, and the remainder is unexplained. V and J calls and clone size are those listed in that table; D and trimming were worked out from the DNA. Recorded for this sample are around 200,000 clones; 85% to 90% of them occurred a single time. Clones ranked in the top ten supply 0.8% to 1% of the sample.

The rearrangement combines TRBV6-5 with TRBJ2-3, with TRBD2 matching 7 junction bases. The sequence was collected from a woman between 18 and 29 years old who had recovered from COVID-19. The specimen sequenced was peripheral blood. The DNA sequence is as follows: TGTGCCAGCGGTCTAGCGGCTAGCACAGATACGCAGTATTTT. Protein translation: CASGLAASTDTQYF.